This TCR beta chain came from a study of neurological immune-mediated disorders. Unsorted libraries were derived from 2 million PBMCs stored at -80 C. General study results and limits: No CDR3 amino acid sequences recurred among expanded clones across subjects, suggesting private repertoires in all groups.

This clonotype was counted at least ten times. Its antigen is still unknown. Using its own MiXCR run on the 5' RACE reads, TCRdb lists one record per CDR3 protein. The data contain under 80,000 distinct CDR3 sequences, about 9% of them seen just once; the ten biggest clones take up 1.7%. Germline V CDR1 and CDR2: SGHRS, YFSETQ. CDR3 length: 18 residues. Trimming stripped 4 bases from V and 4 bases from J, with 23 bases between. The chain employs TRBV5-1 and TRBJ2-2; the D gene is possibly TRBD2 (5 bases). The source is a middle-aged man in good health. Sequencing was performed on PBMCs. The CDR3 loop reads CASSPGGGRREGTGELFF. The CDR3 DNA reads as TGCGCCAGCAGCCCCGGTGGTGGGCGGCGAGAGGGCACCGGGGAGCTGTTTTTT.